The clone carrying this TCR beta chain was counted many times. This sample was taken from a study of regulatory T cells in long-lasting Graves disease. Time point: persistent/refractory GD, antithyroid drugs over 5 years with positive TRAb. Generation of the TCR library employed RNA extracted from PBMCs. According to the study, TCR beta libraries were built with iRepertoire HTBI primers and CDR3-region Arm-PCR. Using its own MiXCR run on the multiplex PCR reads, TCRdb lists one record per CDR3 protein. The sample consists of hundreds of thousands of distinct CDR3 sequences, about a fifth of them appearing once. The TCR sequence derives from a female donor with Graves disease. The sequenced sample was peripheral blood mononuclear cells (PBMCs), obtained when the disease was refractory, from a patient treated with antithyroid drugs.

The CDR3 loop is CASSPQVSVGKQYF. The CDR3 DNA reads as TGTGCCAGCAGCCCTCAGGTTTCGGTAGGAAAGCAGTACTTC. J is TRBJ2-7 and V is TRBV7-3; D gene uncertain. CDR3 length: 14 residues. Trimming took 5 bases from V and 8 from J, leaving 19 bases between them. The germline gives CDR1 SGHTA, CDR2 FQGTGA.